The text below deals with one T cell receptor (beta chain). Antigen: not known. These data belong to a study of cytomegalovirus exposure and HLA in healthy donors. Study conclusions and caveats: Across donors, sequencing depth was assumed by presence/absence analyses to be roughly uniform.

This PCR relied on a set of 60 Vbeta primers and 13 Jbeta primers. Produced via immunoSEQ multiplex PCR; TCRdb's table is partial and in-frame only. Of about 200,000 clones in the sample, 80% to 90% are singletons; the top ten hold less than 0.35%. In germline, CDR1 is SGHRS, CDR2 YFSETQ. This CDR3 spans 16 amino acids. With V trimmed by 0 bases and J by 4 bases, 8 bases remained unmatched. This sequence originates from a woman aged 25 to 39 in good health and CMV-seronegative. The material sequenced was PBMCs. The gene calls are TRBV5-1 and TRBJ1-1, with 8 bases identical to TRBD1. The CDR3 loop is CASSLGTGLGTTEAFF. For the CDR3, the DNA is TGCGCCAGCAGCTTGGGGACAGGGCTGGGGACCACTGAAGCTTTCTTT.